The clone carrying this T cell receptor beta chain appeared many times. The antigen is not known. The data belong to a study of spatial heterogeneity in lung cancer. All TCR cDNA molecules were individually tagged with a unique molecular identifier. TCRdb fed the 5' RACE reads into MiXCR, producing one record per CDR3 protein. Among around 100,000 distinct CDR3 sequences listed, around 4.8% were seen once. Study-level findings and limits: Tumoral mutation counts were tracked by counts of expanded intratumoral alpha and beta TCRs.

Germline V gene data show CDR1 as MNHEY and CDR2 as SVGEGT. Trimming took off 2 bases at V and 7 bases at J, with 9 bases between the two ends. The CDR3 is 12 residues long. The time point here: sample taken at primary tumor resection. This TCR came from a male donor with early-stage non-small cell lung cancer. The V gene is TRBV6-2 or TRBV6-3, the J gene TRBJ2-7, with unresolved D. The sample was lung tumor tissue, taken at surgery. CDR3 bases: TGTGCCAGCAGTTACGGGTCCCAGGAGCAGTACTTC. Translated, it gives CASSYGSQEQYF.